This passage covers 21 T cell receptor beta chains from one sample sequenced in a study of blood T cell repertoires in COVID-19. Clones were sequenced by immunoSEQ multiplex PCR, and TCRdb holds only the in-frame ones, with some missing. The sample holds roughly 220,000 clones; 80% to 90% are singletons and the top ten take about 15%. Material for sequencing was PBMCs or T cells enriched from blood (not recorded which). The receptors were gathered from a woman in her forties or fifties with acute COVID-19.

This sequence joins TRBV19 and TRBJ1-6; D perhaps matches TRBD1 (5 bases). V lost 6 bases and J lost 5, with 14 bases in between. The CDR3 consists of 15 residues. Germline-derived CDR1 and CDR2 are LNHDA and SQIVND (reference sequence). The CDR3 here is CASRRQGENNSPLHF. CDR3 nucleotides: TGTGCCAGTAGACGCCAGGGCGAAAATAATTCACCCCTCCACTTT.

The chain is built from TRBV27 and TRBJ1-2; 10 nucleotides agree with TRBD1. Trimming cost V 5 bases and J 3 bases; bases outside gene matches: 9. CDR3 size: 16 residues. Germline V gene sequence: CDR1 MNHEY, CDR2 SMNVEV (reference sequence). CDR3 sequence: CASSPSPGTGDYGYTF. The CDR3 DNA reads TGTGCCAGCAGTCCTTCGCCCGGGACAGGGGACTATGGCTACACCTTC.

The CDR3 region has the DNA TGTGCCAGGGGACAGGGGGTTCCACCCCTCCACTTT. This gives the protein CARGQGVPPLHF. This chain links TRBV12-3 or TRBV12-4 with TRBJ1-6; TRBD1 matches 11 bases. Unmatched junction bases numbered 3, after V lost 9 bases and J lost 11 bases. The CDR3 spans 12 residues.

The V and J genes are TRBV18 and TRBJ2-4; TRBD1 agrees at 10 bases. The V segment lost 3 bases and the J segment 4 bases; nucleotides outside the gene matches: 3. CDR3 length: 15 residues. CDR1 KGHSH and CDR2 LQKENI come from the germline V gene. CDR3 DNA: TGTGCCAGCTCACCGACAGGGGGCTTTAAAAACATTCAGTACTTC. Translation: CASSPTGGFKNIQYF.

The gene calls are TRBV18 and TRBJ1-5; 7 bases are a match to TRBD1. Germline trimming cut 4 bases from V and 11 bases from J; bases unmatched to any gene: 8. The CDR3 runs to 13 residues. Germline CDR1 KGHSH, CDR2 LQKENI. The CDR3 sequence: CASSLIDREAQHF. The CDR3 region has the DNA TGTGCCAGCTCACTTATCGACAGGGAGGCCCAGCATTTT.

This sequence joins TRBV27 and TRBJ2-2; TRBD2 aligns across 8 bases. Germline V CDR1 and CDR2: MNHEY, SMNVEV (reference sequence). This CDR3 region has 15 residues. Trimming at V came to 9 bases and at J to 1 base, leaving 7 bases not matched to a gene. CDR3 sequence: CARRLGGVNTGELFF. DNA for the CDR3: TGTGCCAGACGACTCGGGGGGGTGAACACCGGGGAGCTGTTTTTT.

This clone has just one count. CDR3 loop: CASSFAAGEQYF. CDR3 DNA sequence: TGTGCCAGCAGTTTCGCCGCGGGCGAGCAGTACTTC. The V gene is TRBV12-3 or TRBV12-4, the J gene TRBJ2-7; possibly TRBD2 for D (5 bases). Deletions cut 3 bases from V and 6 bases from J, with 9 bases between. The CDR3 length is 12 residues.

The chain employs TRBV11-3 and TRBJ2-3; 8 nucleotides line up with TRBD1. Germline V gene data show CDR1 as SGHNT and CDR2 as YENEEA. The CDR3 is made up of 15 amino acids. With V trimmed by 5 bases and J by 2 bases, 6 bases remained unmatched. The CDR3 spells CASSPGQGLTDTQYF. The CDR3 region has the DNA TGTGCCAGCAGCCCCGGACAGGGCCTCACAGATACGCAGTATTTT. Full variable domain (outside the CDR3, taken from reference TRBV11-3 and TRBJ2-3): EAGVVQSPRYKIIEKKQPVAFWCNPISGHNTLYWYLQNLGQGPELLIRYENEEAVDDSQLPKDRFSAERLKGVDSTLKIQPAELGDSAVYLCASSPGQGLTDTQYFGPGTRLTVL.

This clone was counted between two and nine times. The CDR3 loop reads CASSPGQANAPDTQYF. CDR3 bases: TGCGCCAGCAGCCCTGGGCAGGCAAATGCCCCAGATACGCAGTATTTT. The chain uses TRBV4-3 and TRBJ2-3; D remains unclear. CDR1 and CDR2 from the germline V gene are LGHNA and YSLEER. Trimming left V 4 bases short and J 4 bases short, with 18 bases between. The CDR3 has 16 residues.

The chain carries TRBV9 and TRBJ2-1, with TRBD2 identical over 10 bases. Looked up from germline, CDR1 is SGDLS and CDR2 is YYNGEE. With 3 bases clipped from V and 3 bases from J, the junction kept 6 bases outside the gene matches. This CDR3 contains 16 residues. In DNA, the CDR3 is TGTGCCAGCAGCGATATTAGCGGGAGGCTCTACAATGAGCAGTTCTTC. This gives the protein CASSDISGRLYNEQFF.

This clone was seen only once. The V call is TRBV5-5, the J call TRBJ1-5, with 7 positions matching TRBD1. The CDR3 spans 14 residues. The J segment lost 2 bases and the V segment lost 3 bases, leaving 2 bases of the junction unmatched. Germline V lookup: CDR1 SGHKS, CDR2 YYEKEE (reference sequence). Here the CDR3 DNA reads TGTGCCAGCAGCTCCACAGGGGGCAATCAGCCCCAGCATTTT. Amino acid sequence: CASSSTGGNQPQHF.

This clone was observed a few times. This chain links TRBV5-1 with TRBJ2-7; D uncertain. Between the trimmed V and J ends, which lost 0 bases and 2 bases, there was a span of 6 bases. CDR1 is SGHRS, CDR2 YFSETQ, per germline. The CDR3 is 13 amino acids. CDR3 amino acids: CASSLAVAYEQYF. CDR3 in DNA: TGCGCCAGCAGCTTGGCCGTAGCCTACGAGCAGTACTTC.

The chain recombines TRBV11-3 with TRBJ2-5; possible D gene TRBD1, 6 bases. Germline V gene data show CDR1 as SGHNT and CDR2 as YENEEA. V gave up 1 base and J gave up 3 bases, with 6 bases separating them. CDR3 length: 13 amino acids. The CDR3 here is CASSLGTEETQYF. As DNA, the CDR3 is TGTGCCAGCAGCTTAGGGACAGAAGAGACCCAGTACTTC.

This rearrangement joins TRBV28 to TRBJ2-7; 7 nucleotides align to TRBD1. Germline values: CDR1 MDHEN, CDR2 SYDVKM. The CDR3 length is 15 residues. Unmatched junction bases numbered 9, after V lost 3 bases and J lost 4 bases. The CDR3 protein is CASSFLTGYMYEQYF. DNA of the CDR3: TGTGCCAGCAGTTTCCTGACAGGGTACATGTACGAGCAGTACTTC.

The V gene is TRBV18, the J gene TRBJ1-1; 7 bases are shared with TRBD1. Germline CDR1 reads KGHSH; CDR2 reads LQKENI. The CDR3 runs 16 residues. J gave up 1 base and V 0 bases, and 5 bases lay outside the gene matches. CDR3 region: CASSPPGRGTNTEAFF. The CDR3 DNA follows: TGTGCCAGCTCACCACCGGGCAGGGGGACGAACACTGAAGCTTTCTTT.

The chain employs TRBV19 and TRBJ1-4; D ambiguous. Trimming left V 5 bases short and J 5 bases short, with 12 bases between. The CDR3 runs to 14 residues. Per the germline V gene, CDR1 is LNHDA and CDR2 is SQIVND (reference sequence). For the CDR3, the DNA is TGTGCCAGTAGTTCCCCGGGGATGAATGAAAAACTGTTTTTT. It is translated as CASSSPGMNEKLFF.

The chain links TRBV5-1 to TRBJ1-5; 7 positions agree with TRBD1. Trimming took 0 bases from V and 0 from J; bases not matched to a gene: 3. This CDR3 region has 16 residues. CDR1 SGHRS and CDR2 YFSETQ come from the germline V gene. The CDR3 loop is CASSLGTGLSNQPQHF. CDR3 nucleotide sequence: TGCGCCAGCAGCTTGGGGACAGGTCTTAGCAATCAGCCCCAGCATTTT.

In this sample, this clone turned up a few times. V and J are TRBV7-2 and TRBJ2-3, with a tentative D call TRBD2 (5 bases). Germline CDR1 and CDR2: SGHTA and FQGNSA. This CDR3 is built from 14 residues. Trimming removed 3 bases at V and 2 bases at J, with 9 bases between. The CDR3 spells CASSLRVPTDTQYF. The CDR3 bases are TGTGCCAGCAGCTTGAGGGTTCCCACAGATACGCAGTATTTT. The full variable domain, rest sourced from reference TRBV7-2 and TRBJ2-3, is GAGVSQSPSNKVTEKGKDVELRCDPISGHTALYWYRQSLGQGLEFLIYFQGNSAPDKSGLPSDRFSAERTGGSVSTLTIQRTQQEDSAVYLCASSLRVPTDTQYFGPGTRLTVL.

This chain uses TRBV11-1 with TRBJ1-3; D gene unclear. Trimming pared 3 bases from V and 2 bases from J, leaving 11 bases between. This CDR3 comprises 15 residues. In germline, CDR1 is SGHAT, CDR2 FQDESV (reference sequence). CDR3 nucleotide sequence: TGTGCCAGCAGCTTCATAGGAGGGACTGGAAACACCATATATTTT. It translates to CASSFIGGTGNTIYF.

This chain links TRBV29-1 with TRBJ2-2, with 7 bases identical to TRBD1. The germline V gene encodes CDR1 SQVTM and CDR2 ANQGSEA. The length of the CDR3 is 12 residues. Written as DNA, the CDR3 is TGCATCACCGGGACAGTAAACGGGGAGCTGTTTTTT. Its protein is CITGTVNGELFF.

This clone was seen a handful of times. The chain recombines TRBV7-9 with TRBJ1-2; D gene uncertain. The V and J ends lost 7 bases and 2 bases respectively, with 8 bases between them. From germline, CDR1 is SEHNR and CDR2 FQNEAQ (reference sequence). The CDR3 totals 12 residues. CDR3 sequence (DNA): TGTGCCAGCACGGCGATGAACTATGGCTACACCTTC. Amino acids: CASTAMNYGYTF.